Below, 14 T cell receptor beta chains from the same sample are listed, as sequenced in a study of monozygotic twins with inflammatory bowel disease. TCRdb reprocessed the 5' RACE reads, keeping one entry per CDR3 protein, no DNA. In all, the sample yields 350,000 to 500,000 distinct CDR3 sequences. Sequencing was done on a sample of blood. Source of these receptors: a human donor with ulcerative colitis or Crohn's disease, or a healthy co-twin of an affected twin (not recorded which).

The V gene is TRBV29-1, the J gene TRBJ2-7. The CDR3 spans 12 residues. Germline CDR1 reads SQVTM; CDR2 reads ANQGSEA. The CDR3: CSVEDPSYEQYF.

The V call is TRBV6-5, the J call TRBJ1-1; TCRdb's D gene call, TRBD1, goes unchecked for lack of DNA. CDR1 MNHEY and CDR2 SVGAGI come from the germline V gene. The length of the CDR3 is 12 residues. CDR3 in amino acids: CASAGLNTEAFF.

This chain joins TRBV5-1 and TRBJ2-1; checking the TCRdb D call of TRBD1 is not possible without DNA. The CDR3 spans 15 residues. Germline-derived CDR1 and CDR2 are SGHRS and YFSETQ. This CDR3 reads CASTLGQGANNEQFF.

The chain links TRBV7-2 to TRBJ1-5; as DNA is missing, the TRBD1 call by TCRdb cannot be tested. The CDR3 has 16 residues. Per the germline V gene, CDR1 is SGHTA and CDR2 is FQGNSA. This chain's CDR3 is CASSLLGTGAGEPQHF.

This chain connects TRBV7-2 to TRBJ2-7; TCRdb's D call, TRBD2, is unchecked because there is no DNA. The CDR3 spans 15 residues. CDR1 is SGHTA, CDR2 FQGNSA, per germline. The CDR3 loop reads CASSRTSGNNYEQYF.

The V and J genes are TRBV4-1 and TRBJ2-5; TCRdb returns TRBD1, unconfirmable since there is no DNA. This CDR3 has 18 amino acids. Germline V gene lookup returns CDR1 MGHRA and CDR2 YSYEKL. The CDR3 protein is CASSQANPGTEAQETQYF.

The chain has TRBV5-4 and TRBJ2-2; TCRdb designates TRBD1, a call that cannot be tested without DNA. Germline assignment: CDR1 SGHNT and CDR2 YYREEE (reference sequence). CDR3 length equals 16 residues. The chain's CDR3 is CASSPPTGRETGELFF.

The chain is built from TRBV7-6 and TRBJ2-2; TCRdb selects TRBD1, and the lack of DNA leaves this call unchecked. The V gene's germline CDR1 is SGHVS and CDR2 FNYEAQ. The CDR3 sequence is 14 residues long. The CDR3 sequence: CASAPGQWAGELFF. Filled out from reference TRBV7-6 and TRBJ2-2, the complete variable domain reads GAGVSQSPRYKVTKRGQDVALRCDPISGHVSLYWYRQALGQGPEFLTYFNYEAQQDKSGLPNDRFSAERPEGSISTLTIQRTEQRDSAMYRCASAPGQWAGELFFGEGSRLTVL.

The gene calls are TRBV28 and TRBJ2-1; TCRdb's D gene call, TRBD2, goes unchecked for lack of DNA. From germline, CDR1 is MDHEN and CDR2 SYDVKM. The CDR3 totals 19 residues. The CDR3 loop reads CASSLIGLAGGRSYNEQFF.

CDR3 sequence: CASSLGLAGEMWSYEQYF. The rearrangement uses TRBV13 and TRBJ2-7; with no DNA, the TCRdb D assignment of TRBD1 cannot be verified. CDR3 length equals 18 residues. Germline CDR1 reads PRHDT; CDR2 reads FYEKMQ (reference sequence).

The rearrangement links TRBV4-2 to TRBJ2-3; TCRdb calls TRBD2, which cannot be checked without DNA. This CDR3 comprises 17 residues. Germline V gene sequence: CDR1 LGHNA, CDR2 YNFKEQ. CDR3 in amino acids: CASSQDPLAGGLNTQYF.

This CDR3 is CSVPATLAQGMGGGTQYF. The gene calls are TRBV29-1 and TRBJ2-3; TCRdb names TRBD1, which stays unverified in the absence of DNA. Germline CDR1 reads SQVTM; CDR2 reads ANQGSEA. There are 18 residues in the CDR3.

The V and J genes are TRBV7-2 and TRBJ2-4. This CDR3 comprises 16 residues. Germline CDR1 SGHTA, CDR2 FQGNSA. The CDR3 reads CASSSLTLLAKNIQYF.

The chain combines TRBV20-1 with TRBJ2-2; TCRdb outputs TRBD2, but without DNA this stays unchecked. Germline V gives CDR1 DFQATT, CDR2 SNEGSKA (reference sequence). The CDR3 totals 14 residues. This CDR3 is CSAFGTSLHGELFF.